The clone carrying this T cell receptor beta chain was seen more than once but under ten times. Per germline, CDR1 SGHTA and CDR2 FQGTGA. The length of the CDR3 is 17 residues. Trimming took off 4 bases at V and 2 bases at J, with 15 bases between the two ends. This sample is drawn from a study of cytomegalovirus exposure and HLA in healthy donors. Across the whole study: Drawn from HLA-typed donors, about 85 million unique TCRs were held in an early data release.

The PCR made use of 60 Vbeta and 13 Jbeta primers. This table comes from immunoSEQ multiplex PCR, and its TCRdb copy is limited to in-frame clones, with some not included. The data contain about 93,000 clones, around 76% of them seen just once; the ten biggest clones take up 0.57%. J is TRBJ2-6 and V is TRBV7-3; D is perhaps TRBD2 (6 bases). Material: PBMCs. The sequence was collected from a man between 25 and 39 years old in good health and CMV-seronegative. The CDR3 loop reads CASSSSGTGAGANVLTF. In nucleotides, the CDR3 is TGTGCCAGCAGCTCCTCGGGGACGGGGGCTGGGGCCAACGTCCTGACTTTC.